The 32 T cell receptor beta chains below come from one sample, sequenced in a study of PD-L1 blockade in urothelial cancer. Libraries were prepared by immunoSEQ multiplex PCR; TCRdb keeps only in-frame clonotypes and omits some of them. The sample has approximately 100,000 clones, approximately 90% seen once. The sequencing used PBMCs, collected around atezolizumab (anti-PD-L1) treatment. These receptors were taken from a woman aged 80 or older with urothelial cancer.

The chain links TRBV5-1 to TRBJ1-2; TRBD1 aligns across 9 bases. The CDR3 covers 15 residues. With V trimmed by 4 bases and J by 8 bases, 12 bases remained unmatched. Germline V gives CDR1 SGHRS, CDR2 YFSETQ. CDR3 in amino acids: CASSQGQGPWEGYTF. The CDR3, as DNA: TGCGCCAGCAGCCAAGGACAGGGGCCCTGGGAAGGCTACACCTTC.

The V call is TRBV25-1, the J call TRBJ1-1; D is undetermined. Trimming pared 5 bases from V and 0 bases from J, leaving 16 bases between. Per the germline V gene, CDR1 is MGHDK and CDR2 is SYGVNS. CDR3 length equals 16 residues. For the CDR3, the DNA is TGTGCCAGCAGTAACTATGACGGCTGGTTGAACACTGAAGCTTTCTTT. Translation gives CASSNYDGWLNTEAFF.

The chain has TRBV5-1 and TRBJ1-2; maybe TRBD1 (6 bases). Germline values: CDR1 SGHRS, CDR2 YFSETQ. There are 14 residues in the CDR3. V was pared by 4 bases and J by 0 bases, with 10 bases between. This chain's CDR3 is CASSPTGANYGYTF. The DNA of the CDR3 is TGCGCCAGCAGCCCGACAGGAGCTAACTATGGCTACACCTTC.

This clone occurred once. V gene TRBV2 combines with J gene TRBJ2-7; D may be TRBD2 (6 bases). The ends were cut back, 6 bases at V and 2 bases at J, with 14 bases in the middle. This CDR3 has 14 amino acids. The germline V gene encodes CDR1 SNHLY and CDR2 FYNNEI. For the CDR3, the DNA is TGTGCCAGCAGGGGACTCCGTGGAACCTACGAGCAGTACTTC. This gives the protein CASRGLRGTYEQYF.

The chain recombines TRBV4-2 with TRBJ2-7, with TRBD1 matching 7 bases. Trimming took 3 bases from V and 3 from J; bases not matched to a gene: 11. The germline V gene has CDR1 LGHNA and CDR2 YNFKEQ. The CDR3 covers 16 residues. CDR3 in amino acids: CASSQATGQKVYEQYF. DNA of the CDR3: TGTGCCAGCAGCCAGGCCACGGGACAGAAAGTCTACGAGCAGTACTTC.

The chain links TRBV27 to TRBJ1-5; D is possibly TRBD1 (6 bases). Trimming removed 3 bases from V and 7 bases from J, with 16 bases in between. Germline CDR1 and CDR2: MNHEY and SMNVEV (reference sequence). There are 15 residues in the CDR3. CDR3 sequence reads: CASSLAGAAGQPQHF. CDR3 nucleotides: TGTGCCAGCAGTTTGGCAGGGGCAGCTGGACAGCCCCAGCATTTT.

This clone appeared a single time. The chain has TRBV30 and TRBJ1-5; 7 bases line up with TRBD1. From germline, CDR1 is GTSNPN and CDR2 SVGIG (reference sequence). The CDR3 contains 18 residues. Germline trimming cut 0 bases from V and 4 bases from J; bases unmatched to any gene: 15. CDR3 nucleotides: TGTGCCTGGAGTGTTAATTCCAGGGGGTCACACGATAATCAGCCCCAGCATTTT. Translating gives CAWSVNSRGSHDNQPQHF.

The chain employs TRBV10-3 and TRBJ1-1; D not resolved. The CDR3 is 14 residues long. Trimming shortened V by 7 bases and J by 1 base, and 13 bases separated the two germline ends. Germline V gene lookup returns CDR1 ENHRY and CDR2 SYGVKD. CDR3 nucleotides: TGTGCCATCACTCCGTCCAACACGAACACTGAAGCTTTCTTT. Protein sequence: CAITPSNTNTEAFF.

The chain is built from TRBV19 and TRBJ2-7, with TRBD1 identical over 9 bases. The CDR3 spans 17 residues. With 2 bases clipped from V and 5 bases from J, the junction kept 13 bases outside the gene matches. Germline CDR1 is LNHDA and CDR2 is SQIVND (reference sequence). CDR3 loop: CASSIRFPTGGGNEQYF. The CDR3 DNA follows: TGTGCCAGTAGTATACGTTTCCCGACAGGGGGTGGAAACGAGCAGTACTTC.

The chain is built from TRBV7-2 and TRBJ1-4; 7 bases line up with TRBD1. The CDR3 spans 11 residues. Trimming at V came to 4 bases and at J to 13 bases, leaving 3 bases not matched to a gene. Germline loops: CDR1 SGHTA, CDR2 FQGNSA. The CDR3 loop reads CASSSRDRLFF. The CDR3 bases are TGTGCCAGCAGCTCCCGGGACAGACTGTTTTTT.

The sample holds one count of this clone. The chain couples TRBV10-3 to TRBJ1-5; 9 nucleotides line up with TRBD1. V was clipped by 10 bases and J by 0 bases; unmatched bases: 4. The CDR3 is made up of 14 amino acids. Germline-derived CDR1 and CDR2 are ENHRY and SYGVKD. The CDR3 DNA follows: TGTGCCACCCGGGACAGGGTTAGCAATCAGCCCCAGCATTTT. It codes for CATRDRVSNQPQHF.

CDR3 sequence (DNA): TGTGCCAGCAGAAGGGACAGGTATACAACTGAAGCTTTCTTT. Translated: CASRRDRYTTEAFF. The chain is built from TRBV6-5 and TRBJ1-1; TRBD1 agrees at 8 bases. With V trimmed by 6 bases and J by 5 bases, 8 bases remained unmatched. Germline V lookup: CDR1 MNHEY, CDR2 SVGAGI. The CDR3 covers 14 residues.

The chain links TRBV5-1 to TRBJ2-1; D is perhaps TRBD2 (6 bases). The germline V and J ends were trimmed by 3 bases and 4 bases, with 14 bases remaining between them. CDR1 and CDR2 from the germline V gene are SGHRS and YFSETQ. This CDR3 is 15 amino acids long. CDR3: CASSSQGSGYNEQFF. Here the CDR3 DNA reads TGCGCCAGCAGCTCCCAGGGTAGCGGATACAATGAGCAGTTCTTC. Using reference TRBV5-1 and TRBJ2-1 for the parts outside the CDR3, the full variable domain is KAGVTQTPRYLIKTRGQQVTLSCSPISGHRSVSWYQQTPGQGLQFLFEYFSETQRNKGNFPGRFSGRQFSNSRSEMNVSTLELGDSALYLCASSSQGSGYNEQFFGPGTRLTVL.

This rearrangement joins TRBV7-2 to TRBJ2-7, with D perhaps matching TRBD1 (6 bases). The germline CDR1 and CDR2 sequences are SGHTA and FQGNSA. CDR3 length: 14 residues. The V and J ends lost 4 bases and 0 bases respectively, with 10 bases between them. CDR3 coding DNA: TGTGCCAGCAGCTCTACAGGGCCCTCCTACGAGCAGTACTTC. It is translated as CASSSTGPSYEQYF. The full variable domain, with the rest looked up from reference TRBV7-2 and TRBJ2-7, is GAGVSQSPSNKVTEKGKDVELRCDPISGHTALYWYRQSLGQGLEFLIYFQGNSAPDKSGLPSDRFSAERTGGSVSTLTIQRTQQEDSAVYLCASSSTGPSYEQYFGPGTRLTVT.

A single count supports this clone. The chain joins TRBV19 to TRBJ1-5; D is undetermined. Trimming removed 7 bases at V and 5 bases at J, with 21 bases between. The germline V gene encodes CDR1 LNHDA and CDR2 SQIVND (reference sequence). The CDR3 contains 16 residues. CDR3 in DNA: TGTGCCAGTAACGCGCCCCCGGGGAGGGTGGATCAGCCCCAGCATTTT. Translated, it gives CASNAPPGRVDQPQHF.

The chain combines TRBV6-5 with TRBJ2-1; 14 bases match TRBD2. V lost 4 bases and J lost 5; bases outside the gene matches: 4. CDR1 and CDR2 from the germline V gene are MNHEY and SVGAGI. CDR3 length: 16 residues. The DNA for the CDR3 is TGTGCCAGCAGTTCAGGACTAGCGGGAGGAAACAATGAGCAGTTCTTC. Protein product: CASSSGLAGGNNEQFF.

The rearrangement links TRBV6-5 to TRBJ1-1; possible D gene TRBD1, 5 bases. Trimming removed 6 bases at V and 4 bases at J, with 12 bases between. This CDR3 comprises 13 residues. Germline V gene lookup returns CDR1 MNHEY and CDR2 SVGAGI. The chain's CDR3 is CASRTPGLTEAFF. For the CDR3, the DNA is TGTGCCAGCAGGACACCGGGACTCACTGAAGCTTTCTTT.

The CDR3 DNA follows: TGTGCCTGGCGCGGGGGGCATGGCTACACCTTC. Its translation: CAWRGGHGYTF. This chain links TRBV30 with TRBJ1-2; tentative D call: TRBD1 (6 bases). CDR1 and CDR2 (germline): GTSNPN, SVGIG (reference sequence). The CDR3 loop spans 11 amino acids. Deletions cut 5 bases from V and 6 bases from J, with 10 bases between.

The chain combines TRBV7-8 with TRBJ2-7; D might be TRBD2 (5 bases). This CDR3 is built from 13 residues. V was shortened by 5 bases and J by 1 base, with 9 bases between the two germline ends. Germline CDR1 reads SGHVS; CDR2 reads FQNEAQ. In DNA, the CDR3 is TGTGCCAGCAGCCTGGACTCTTCCTACGAGCAGTACTTC. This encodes CASSLDSSYEQYF.

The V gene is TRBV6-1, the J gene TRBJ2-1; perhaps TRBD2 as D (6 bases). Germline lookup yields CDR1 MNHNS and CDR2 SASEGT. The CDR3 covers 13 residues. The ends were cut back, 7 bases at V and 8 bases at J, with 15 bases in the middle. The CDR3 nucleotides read TGTGCCAGCACCTTAACTAGGAGGGATGAGCAGTTCTTC. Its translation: CASTLTRRDEQFF.

The CDR3 protein is CASTGRGSSYEQYF. As DNA, the CDR3 is TGTGCCAGCACGGGGAGGGGAAGCTCCTACGAGCAGTACTTC. V is TRBV2 and J is TRBJ2-7; 7 bases are shared with TRBD2. This CDR3 has 14 amino acids. From germline, CDR1 is SNHLY and CDR2 FYNNEI. V gave up 7 bases and J gave up 0 bases; unmatched junction bases: 6.

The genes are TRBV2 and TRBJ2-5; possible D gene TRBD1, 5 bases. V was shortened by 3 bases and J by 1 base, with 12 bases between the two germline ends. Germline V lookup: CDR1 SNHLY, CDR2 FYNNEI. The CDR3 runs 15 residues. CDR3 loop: CASSEEGVPQETQYF. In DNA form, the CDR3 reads TGTGCCAGCAGTGAGGAAGGGGTCCCCCAAGAGACCCAGTACTTC.

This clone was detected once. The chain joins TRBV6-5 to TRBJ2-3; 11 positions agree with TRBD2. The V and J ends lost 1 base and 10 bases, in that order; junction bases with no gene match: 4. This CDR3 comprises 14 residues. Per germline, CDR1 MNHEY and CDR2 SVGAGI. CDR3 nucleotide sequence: TGTGCCAGCAGTTACTTTACTAGCGGGAGTGCGCAGTATTTT. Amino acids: CASSYFTSGSAQYF.

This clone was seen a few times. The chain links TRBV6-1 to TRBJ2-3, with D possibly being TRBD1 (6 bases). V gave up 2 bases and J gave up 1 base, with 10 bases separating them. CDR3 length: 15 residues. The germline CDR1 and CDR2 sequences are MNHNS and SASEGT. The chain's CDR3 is CASSELQGGTDTQYF. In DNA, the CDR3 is TGTGCCAGCAGTGAACTACAGGGTGGCACAGATACGCAGTATTTT.

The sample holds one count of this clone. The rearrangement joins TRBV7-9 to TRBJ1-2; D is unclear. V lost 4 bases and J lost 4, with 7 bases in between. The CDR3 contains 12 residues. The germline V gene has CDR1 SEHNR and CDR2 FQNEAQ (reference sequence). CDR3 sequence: CASSSGFYGYTF. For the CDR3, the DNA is TGTGCCAGCAGCTCAGGATTCTATGGCTACACCTTC.

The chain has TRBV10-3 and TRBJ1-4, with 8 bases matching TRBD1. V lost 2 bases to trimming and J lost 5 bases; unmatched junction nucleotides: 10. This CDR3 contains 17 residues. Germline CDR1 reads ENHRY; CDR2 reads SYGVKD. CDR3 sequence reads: CAISENSRTGTNEKLFF. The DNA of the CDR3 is TGTGCCATCAGTGAGAATTCACGGACAGGGACGAATGAAAAACTGTTTTTT.

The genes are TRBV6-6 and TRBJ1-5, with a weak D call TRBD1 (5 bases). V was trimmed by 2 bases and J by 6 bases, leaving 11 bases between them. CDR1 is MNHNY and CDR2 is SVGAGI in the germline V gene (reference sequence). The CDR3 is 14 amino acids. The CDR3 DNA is TGTGCCAGCAGTTACGGGGGGGTCAGTCAGCCCCAGCATTTT. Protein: CASSYGGVSQPQHF.

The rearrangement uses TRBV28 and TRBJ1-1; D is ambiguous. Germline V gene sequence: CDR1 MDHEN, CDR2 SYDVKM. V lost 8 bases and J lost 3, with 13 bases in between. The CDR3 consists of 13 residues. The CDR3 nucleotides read TGTGCCAGCGGTCTGGTTTCGGACACTGAAGCTTTCTTT. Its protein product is CASGLVSDTEAFF.

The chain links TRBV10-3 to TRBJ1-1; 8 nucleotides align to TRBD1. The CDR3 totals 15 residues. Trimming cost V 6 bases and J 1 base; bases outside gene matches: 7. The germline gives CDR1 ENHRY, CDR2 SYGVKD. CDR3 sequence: CAIRGGQAQNTEAFF. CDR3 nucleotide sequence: TGTGCCATCAGGGGGGGACAGGCACAGAACACTGAAGCTTTCTTT.

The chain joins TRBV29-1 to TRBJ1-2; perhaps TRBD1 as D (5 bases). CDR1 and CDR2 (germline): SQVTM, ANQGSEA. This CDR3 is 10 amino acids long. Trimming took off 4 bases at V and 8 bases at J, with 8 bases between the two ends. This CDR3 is CSVVKGGYTF. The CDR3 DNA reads TGCAGCGTTGTCAAGGGGGGCTACACCTTC.

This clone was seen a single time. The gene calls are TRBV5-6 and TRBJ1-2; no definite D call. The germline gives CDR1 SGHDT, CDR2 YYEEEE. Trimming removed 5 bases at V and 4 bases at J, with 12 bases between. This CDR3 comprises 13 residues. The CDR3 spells CASSFADTYGYTF. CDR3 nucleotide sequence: TGTGCCAGCAGTTTTGCTGACACCTATGGCTACACCTTC.

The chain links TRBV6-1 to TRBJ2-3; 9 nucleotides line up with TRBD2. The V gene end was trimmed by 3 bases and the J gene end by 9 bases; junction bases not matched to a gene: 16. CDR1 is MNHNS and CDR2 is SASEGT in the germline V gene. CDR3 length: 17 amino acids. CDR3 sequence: CASSDQISGSYQGTQYF. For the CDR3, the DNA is TGTGCCAGCAGTGACCAGATTAGCGGGAGCTACCAGGGGACGCAGTATTTT.